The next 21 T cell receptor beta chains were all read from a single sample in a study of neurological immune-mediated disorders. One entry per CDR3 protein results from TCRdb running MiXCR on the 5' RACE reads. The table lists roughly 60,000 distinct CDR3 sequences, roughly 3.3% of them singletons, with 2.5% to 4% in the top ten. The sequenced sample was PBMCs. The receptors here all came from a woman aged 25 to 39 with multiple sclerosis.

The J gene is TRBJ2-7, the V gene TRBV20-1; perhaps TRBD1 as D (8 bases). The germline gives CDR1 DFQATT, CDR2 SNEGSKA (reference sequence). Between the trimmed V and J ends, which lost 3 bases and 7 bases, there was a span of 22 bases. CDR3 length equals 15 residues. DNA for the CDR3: TGCAGTGCTAGTGGACTAGGGCAGGGGGCGAAAGAGCAGTACTTC. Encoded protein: CSASGLGQGAKEQYF.

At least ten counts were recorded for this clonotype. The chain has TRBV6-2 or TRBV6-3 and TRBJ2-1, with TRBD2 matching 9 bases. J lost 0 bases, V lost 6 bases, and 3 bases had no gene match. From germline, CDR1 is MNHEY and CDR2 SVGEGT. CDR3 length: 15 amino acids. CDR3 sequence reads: CASSPSGDSYNEQFF. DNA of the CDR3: TGTGCCAGCAGCCCTAGCGGGGACTCCTACAATGAGCAGTTCTTC.

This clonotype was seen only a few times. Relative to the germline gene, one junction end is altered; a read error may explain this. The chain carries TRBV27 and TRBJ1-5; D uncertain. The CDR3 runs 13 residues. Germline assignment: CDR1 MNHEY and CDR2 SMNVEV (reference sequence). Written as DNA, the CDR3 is TGTGCCAGCGGTAAAACTAGCAATCAGCCCCAGAATTTT. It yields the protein CASGKTSNQPQNF.

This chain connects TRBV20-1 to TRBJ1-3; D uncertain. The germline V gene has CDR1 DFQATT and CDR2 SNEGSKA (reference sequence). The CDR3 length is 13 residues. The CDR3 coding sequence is TGCAGCGCGGAGGAGAGATCCGGAAACACCATATATTTT. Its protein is CSAEERSGNTIYF.

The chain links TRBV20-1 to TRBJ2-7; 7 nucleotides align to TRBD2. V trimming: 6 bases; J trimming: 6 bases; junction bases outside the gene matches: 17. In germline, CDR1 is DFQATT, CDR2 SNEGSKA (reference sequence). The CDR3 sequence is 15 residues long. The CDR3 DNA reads TGCAGTGCGAGCGGAGGGGCGGGAGTGTTATCCGAGCAGTACTTC. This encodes CSASGGAGVLSEQYF.

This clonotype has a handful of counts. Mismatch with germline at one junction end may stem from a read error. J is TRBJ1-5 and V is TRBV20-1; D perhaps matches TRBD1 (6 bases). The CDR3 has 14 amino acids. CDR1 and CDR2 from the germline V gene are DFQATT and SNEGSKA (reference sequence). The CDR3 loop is CSARPGAEFQPQNF. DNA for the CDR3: TGCAGTGCGCGGCCGGGGGCAGAGTTCCAGCCCCAGAATTTT.

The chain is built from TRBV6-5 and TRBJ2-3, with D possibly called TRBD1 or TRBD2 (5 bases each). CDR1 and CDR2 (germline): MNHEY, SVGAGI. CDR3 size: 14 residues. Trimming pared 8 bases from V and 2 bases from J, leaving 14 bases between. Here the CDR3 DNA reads TGTGCCAGCCACCGGGACCCATCCACAGATACGCAGTATTTT. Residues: CASHRDPSTDTQYF.

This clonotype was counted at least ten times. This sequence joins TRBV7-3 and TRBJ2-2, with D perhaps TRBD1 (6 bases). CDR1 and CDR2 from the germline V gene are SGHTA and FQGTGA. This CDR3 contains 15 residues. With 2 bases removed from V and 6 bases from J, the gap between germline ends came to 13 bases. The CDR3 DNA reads TGTGCCAGCAGCTTAGGTACAGGGATGGCCGGGGAGCTGTTTTTT. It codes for CASSLGTGMAGELFF.

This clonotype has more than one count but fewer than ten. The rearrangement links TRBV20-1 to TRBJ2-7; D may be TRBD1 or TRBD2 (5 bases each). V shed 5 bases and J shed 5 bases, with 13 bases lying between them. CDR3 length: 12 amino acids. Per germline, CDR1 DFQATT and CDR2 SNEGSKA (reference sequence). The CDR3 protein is CSAHQGADEQYF. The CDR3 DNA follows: TGCAGTGCTCATCAGGGAGCGGACGAGCAGTACTTC.

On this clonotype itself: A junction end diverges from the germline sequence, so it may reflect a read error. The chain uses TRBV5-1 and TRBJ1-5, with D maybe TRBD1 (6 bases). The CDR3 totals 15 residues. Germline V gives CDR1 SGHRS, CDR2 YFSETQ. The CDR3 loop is CASSLEGGGNQPQNF. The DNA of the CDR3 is TGCGCCAGCAGCTTGGAGGGTGGGGGCAATCAGCCCCAGAATTTT.

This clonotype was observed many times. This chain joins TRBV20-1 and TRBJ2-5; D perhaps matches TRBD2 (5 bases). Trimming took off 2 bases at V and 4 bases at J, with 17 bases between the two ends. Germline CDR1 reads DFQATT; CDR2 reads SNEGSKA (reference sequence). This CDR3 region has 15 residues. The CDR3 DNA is TGCAGTGCTAGAATGGGTAAAAGAGGAGGAGAGACCCAGTACTTC. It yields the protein CSARMGKRGGETQYF.

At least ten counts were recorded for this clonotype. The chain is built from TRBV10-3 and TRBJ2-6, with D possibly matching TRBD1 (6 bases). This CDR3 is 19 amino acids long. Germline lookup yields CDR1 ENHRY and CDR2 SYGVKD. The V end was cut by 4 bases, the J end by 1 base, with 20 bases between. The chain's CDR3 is CAISGANTGHRSGANVLTF. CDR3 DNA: TGTGCCATCAGTGGCGCTAATACGGGACATAGGTCTGGGGCCAACGTCCTGACTTTC.

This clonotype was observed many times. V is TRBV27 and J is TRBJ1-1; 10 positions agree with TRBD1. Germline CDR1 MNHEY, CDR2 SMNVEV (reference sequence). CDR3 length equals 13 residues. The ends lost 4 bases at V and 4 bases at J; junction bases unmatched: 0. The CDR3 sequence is CASSWTGGTEAFF. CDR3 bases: TGTGCCAGCAGTTGGACAGGGGGCACTGAAGCTTTCTTT.

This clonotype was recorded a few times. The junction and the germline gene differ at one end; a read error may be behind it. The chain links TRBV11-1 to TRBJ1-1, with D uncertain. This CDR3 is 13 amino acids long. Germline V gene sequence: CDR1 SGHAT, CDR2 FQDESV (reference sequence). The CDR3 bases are TGTGCCAACAGCTTAGGGAGGAACACTGAAGCTTTCTTT. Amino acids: CANSLGRNTEAFF.

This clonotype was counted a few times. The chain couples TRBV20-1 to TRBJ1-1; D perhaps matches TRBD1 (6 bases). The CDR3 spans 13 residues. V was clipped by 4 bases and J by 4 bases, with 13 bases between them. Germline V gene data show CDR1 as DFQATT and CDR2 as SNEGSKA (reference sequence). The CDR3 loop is CSAKGGVGTEAFF. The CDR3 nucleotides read TGCAGTGCTAAAGGGGGGGTCGGCACTGAAGCTTTCTTT.

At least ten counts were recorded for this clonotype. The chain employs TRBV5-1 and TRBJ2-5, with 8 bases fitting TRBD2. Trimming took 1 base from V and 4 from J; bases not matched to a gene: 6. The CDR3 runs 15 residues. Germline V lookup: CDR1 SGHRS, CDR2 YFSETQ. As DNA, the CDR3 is TGCGCCAGCAGCTTGACCCCCGGGAGGGGAGAGACCCAGTACTTC. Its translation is CASSLTPGRGETQYF.

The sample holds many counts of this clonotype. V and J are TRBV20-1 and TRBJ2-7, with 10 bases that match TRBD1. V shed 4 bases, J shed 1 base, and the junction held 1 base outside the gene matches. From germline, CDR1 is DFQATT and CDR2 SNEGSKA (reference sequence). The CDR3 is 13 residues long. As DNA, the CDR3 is TGCAGTGCTAAGGGACAGGGGTCCTACGAGCAGTACTTC. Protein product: CSAKGQGSYEQYF.

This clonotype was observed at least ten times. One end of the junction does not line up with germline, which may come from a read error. CDR3 region: CASSLDSATGWNF. Written as DNA, the CDR3 is TGTGCCAGCAGCTTGGACTCCGCGACAGGATGGAACTTC. The V and J genes are TRBV5-6 and TRBJ2-7, with D possibly being TRBD1 (6 bases). Germline CDR1 SGHDT, CDR2 YYEEEE. The CDR3 contains 13 residues.

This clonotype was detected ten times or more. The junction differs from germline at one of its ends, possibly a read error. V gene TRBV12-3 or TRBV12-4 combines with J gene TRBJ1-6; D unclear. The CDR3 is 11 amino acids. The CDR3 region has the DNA TGTGCCAGCAGTTTTGACGGCAGCCTCAACTTT. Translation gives CASSFDGSLNF.

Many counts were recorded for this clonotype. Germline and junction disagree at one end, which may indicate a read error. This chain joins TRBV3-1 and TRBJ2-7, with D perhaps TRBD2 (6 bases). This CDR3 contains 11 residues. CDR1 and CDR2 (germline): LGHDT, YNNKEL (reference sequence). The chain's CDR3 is CASSQERGLHF. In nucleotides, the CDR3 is TGTGCCAGCAGCCAAGAGCGGGGATTGCACTTC.

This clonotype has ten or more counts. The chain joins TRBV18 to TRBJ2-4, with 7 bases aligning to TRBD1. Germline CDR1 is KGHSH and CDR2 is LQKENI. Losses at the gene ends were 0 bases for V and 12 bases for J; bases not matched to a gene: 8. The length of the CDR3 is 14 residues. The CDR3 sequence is CASSPPLTGSAQYF. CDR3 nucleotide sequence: TGTGCCAGCTCACCACCGTTGACAGGGTCGGCTCAGTACTTC.